This note documents a single TCR beta chain sequence. The antigen remains unidentified. The source of the sample is a study of T cell responses to AZD1222 COVID-19 vaccine. The overall study: Second-dose recipients at about 4 or about 12 weeks were treated as one pooled group. General study results and limits: Across the whole spike, CD4 TCRs peaked at regions 160-218 and 743-854. Increases in Spike-specific TCR breadth and depth were seen after two AZD1222 doses. Clonal diversity was possibly underestimated, and white British individuals and females predominated among donors.

The CDR3 totals 14 residues. Germline V gene sequence: CDR1 SEHNR, CDR2 FQNEAQ (reference sequence). V was clipped by 6 bases and J by 6 bases, with 17 bases between them. Assay: immunoSEQ multiplex PCR; the TCRdb copy retains only in-frame clones and omits some. The sample includes 140,000 to 150,000 clones, just over 90% seen only once; the top ten take over 7.5%. Sequences were derived from peripheral blood, sampled on day 0 of AZD1222 vaccination. J is TRBJ1-1 and V is TRBV7-9; a possible D gene is TRBD1 (5 bases). The TCR was taken from an adult in good health. CDR3 region: CASSPRMGVAEAFF. CDR3 coding DNA: TGTGCCAGCAGTCCCCGAATGGGGGTAGCTGAAGCTTTCTTT.